This is a list of T cell receptor beta chains from one sample in a study of blood T cell repertoires in COVID-19. Produced via immunoSEQ multiplex PCR; TCRdb's table is partial and in-frame only. The repertoire holds roughly 330,000 clones, with about four fifths as singletons. Sequencing was carried out using peripheral blood. These receptors were taken from a woman in her fifties or sixties with acute or convalescent COVID-19. Both conserved end residues are part of each CDR3. The D gene is left open where the match is weak. The size of a clone is reported for some rows only, either as once, few or many, or as a class for expanded clones.

d_call clone_size j_call v_call cdr3_aa cdr3_nt
NA once TRBJ2-5 TRBV5-1 CASSGLLAQETQYF TGCGCCAGCAGCGGACTACTAGCCCAAGAGACCCAGTACTTC
TRBD2 few TRBJ2-2 TRBV5-1 CASSVTSGGTNTGELFF TGCGCCAGCAGCGTGACTAGCGGGGGGACGAACACCGGGGAGCTGTTTTTT
NA NA TRBJ1-6 TRBV7-2 CASSLSILAGAFHF TGTGCCAGCAGCTTATCGATTCTGGCAGGGGCATTCCACTTT
NA NA TRBJ2-7 TRBV6-6 CASSNYRGGEQYF TGTGCCAGCAGTAACTACAGGGGAGGCGAGCAGTACTTC
TRBD2 NA TRBJ2-7 TRBV4-1 CASSLVLKAGPSEQYF TGCGCCAGCAGCCTCGTACTCAAAGCGGGACCCTCCGAGCAGTACTTC
TRBD2 NA TRBJ2-3 TRBV3-1/TRBV3-2 CASSQVKRGAGDTQYF TGTGCCAGCAGCCAAGTTAAGCGGGGGGCTGGAGATACGCAGTATTTT
TRBD1 few TRBJ1-1 TRBV7-3 CASSPDRAAEAFF TGTGCCAGCAGCCCGGACAGGGCAGCTGAAGCTTTCTTT
TRBD1 NA TRBJ2-7 TRBV7-2 CASSLDRGGFYEQYF TGTGCCAGCAGCCTGGACAGGGGTGGATTCTACGAGCAGTACTTC
NA NA TRBJ1-1 TRBV5-1 CASSPYTGLDTEAFF TGCGCCAGCAGCCCGTACACAGGGCTGGACACTGAAGCTTTCTTT
NA NA TRBJ2-1 TRBV12-5 CASGLDGQSYNEQFF TGTGCTAGTGGTTTGGATGGACAGTCCTACAATGAGCAGTTCTTC
NA once TRBJ1-1 TRBV4-3 CASSNGGAEAFF TGCGCCAGCAGCAACGGGGGAGCTGAAGCTTTCTTT
NA NA TRBJ1-1 TRBV4-3 CASSQDFGTEAFF TGCGCCAGCAGCCAAGATTTCGGCACTGAAGCTTTCTTT
NA NA TRBJ1-2 TRBV7-7 CASSDKVHGDYGYTF TGTGCCAGCAGCGACAAGGTACACGGGGACTATGGCTACACCTTC
NA NA TRBJ2-6 TRBV29-1 CSVPKGAGANVLTF TGCAGCGTTCCCAAGGGGGCTGGGGCCAACGTCCTGACTTTC
NA NA TRBJ1-2 TRBV20-1 CSARGEDGYTF TGCAGTGCTAGAGGCGAGGATGGCTACACCTTC
NA NA TRBJ1-1 TRBV10-3 CAISESLSEAFF TGTGCCATCAGTGAGTCACTATCTGAAGCTTTCTTT
TRBD1 NA TRBJ2-3 TRBV5-6 CASSFRDRTDTQYF TGTGCCAGCAGCTTCAGGGACAGAACAGATACGCAGTATTTT
TRBD1 once TRBJ2-5 TRBV5-5 CASSFLSRWDRVETQYF TGTGCCAGCAGCTTCCTTAGCAGGTGGGACAGGGTGGAGACCCAGTACTTC
NA NA TRBJ2-7 TRBV6-5 CASRGTLYEQYF TGTGCCAGCAGAGGGACACTGTACGAGCAGTACTTC
TRBD1 NA TRBJ1-1 TRBV10-2 CASSRGTEVWNTEAFF TGCGCCAGCAGTCGAGGGACAGAGGTGTGGAACACTGAAGCTTTCTTT
NA NA TRBJ1-6 TRBV4-3 CASSQGAEGGISPLHF TGCGCCAGCAGCCAAGGGGCCGAGGGAGGGATTTCACCCCTCCACTTT
TRBD1 NA TRBJ2-3 TRBV19 CASRYRDRATDTQYF TGTGCCAGTAGGTACCGGGACAGGGCCACAGATACGCAGTATTTT
TRBD1 NA TRBJ1-2 TRBV28 CASRTGGTGGVRSYGYTF TGTGCCAGCAGAACCGGAGGGACAGGGGGAGTGAGGAGCTATGGCTACACCTTC
TRBD2 once TRBJ2-3 TRBV9 CASSVVSAGGADTQYF TGTGCCAGCAGCGTAGTGTCCGCGGGAGGCGCAGATACGCAGTATTTT
TRBD2 NA TRBJ2-5 TRBV3-1/TRBV3-2 CASSQSSGGAETQYF TGTGCCAGCAGCCAAAGTTCGGGGGGGGCGGAGACCCAGTACTTC
NA NA TRBJ1-4 TRBV5-1 CASSLVGQGGEKLFF TGCGCCAGCAGCTTGGTCGGGCAGGGAGGGGAAAAACTGTTTTTT
NA NA TRBJ2-7 TRBV5-4 CASRAEDGAYEQYF TGTGCCAGCAGGGCGGAGGACGGAGCCTACGAGCAGTACTTC
NA NA TRBJ2-2 TRBV7-9 CASSYTGSTGELFF TGTGCCAGCAGCTATACAGGGTCCACCGGGGAGCTGTTTTTT
TRBD1 NA TRBJ1-6 TRBV30 CAWSTHGTGTGTPLHF TGTGCCTGGAGTACACATGGGACAGGGACAGGGACACCCCTCCACTTT
TRBD2 NA TRBJ2-1 TRBV5-4 CASSLRAGGYNEQFF TGTGCCAGCAGCTTGAGGGCGGGAGGGTACAATGAGCAGTTCTTC
TRBD1 NA TRBJ2-3 TRBV3-1/TRBV3-2 CASSTQGADTQYF TGTGCCAGCAGCACACAGGGGGCAGATACGCAGTATTTT
TRBD2 NA TRBJ2-5 TRBV6-5 CASSYMRLAGETQYF TGTGCCAGCAGTTACATGAGACTAGCGGGTGAGACCCAGTACTTC
NA once TRBJ1-4 TRBV5-8 CASSLTPQGYEKLFF TGTGCCAGCAGCTTGACCCCCCAGGGCTATGAAAAACTGTTTTTT
TRBD2 many TRBJ2-1 TRBV4-2 CASSHFALAGGENEQFF TGTGCCAGCAGCCATTTCGCCCTAGCGGGAGGGGAAAATGAGCAGTTCTTC
TRBD1 NA TRBJ2-7 TRBV10-3 CAISGNVGQGYREQYF TGTGCCATCAGTGGGAACGTGGGACAGGGGTATCGGGAGCAGTACTTC
NA NA TRBJ1-4 TRBV19 CASSIGIGRGEKLFF TGTGCCAGTAGTATAGGGATTGGGCGTGGGGAAAAACTGTTTTTT
TRBD1 NA TRBJ2-7 TRBV11-2 CASRSGTGSSYEQYF TGTGCCAGCAGGTCCGGGACAGGGAGCTCCTACGAGCAGTACTTC
TRBD2 NA TRBJ2-5 TRBV9 CASSVAARGGLETQYF TGTGCCAGCAGCGTAGCCGCGCGGGGGGGATTAGAGACCCAGTACTTC
TRBD1 NA TRBJ1-5 TRBV6-5 CASSSTGILDQPQHF TGTGCCAGCAGTTCGACAGGGATCCTCGATCAGCCCCAGCATTTT
NA NA TRBJ1-1 TRBV4-1 CASKATDLNTEAFF TGCGCCAGCAAGGCCACAGACCTTAACACTGAAGCTTTCTTT
NA NA TRBJ1-4 TRBV18 CASAQLQGGEKLFF TGTGCCAGCGCGCAACTCCAGGGAGGTGAAAAACTGTTTTTT
NA NA TRBJ2-3 TRBV6-5 CASRERYSSTDTQYF TGTGCCAGCAGGGAGAGGTATTCTAGCACAGATACGCAGTATTTT
NA NA TRBJ1-1 TRBV4-3 CASSQWTENTEAFF TGCGCCAGCAGCCAATGGACAGAGAACACTGAAGCTTTCTTT
NA NA TRBJ1-5 TRBV12-3/TRBV12-4 CASSLEGDQPQHF TGTGCCAGCAGTTTAGAGGGGGACCAGCCCCAGCATTTT
TRBD1 few TRBJ1-1 TRBV10-3 CATTGTGDTEAFF TGTGCCACGACCGGGACAGGGGACACTGAAGCTTTCTTT
TRBD1 NA TRBJ2-5 TRBV27 CASSTRTGGETQYF TGTGCCAGCAGTACTCGGACAGGGGGCGAGACCCAGTACTTC
NA NA TRBJ2-1 TRBV19 CASSIWAGSYNEQFF TGTGCCAGTAGTATCTGGGCGGGATCCTACAATGAGCAGTTCTTC
NA NA TRBJ1-1 TRBV15 CATSLSGQDQQAFF TGTGCCACCAGTCTAAGCGGGCAAGACCAACAAGCTTTCTTT
NA NA TRBJ2-5 TRBV11-2 CASSSSLTRERTYQETQYF TGTGCCAGCAGCTCCAGCCTGACTAGAGAACGGACGTACCAAGAGACCCAGTACTTC
TRBD2 NA TRBJ2-1 TRBV12-5 CASGPQGLAGHEQFF TGTGCTAGTGGTCCGCAGGGACTAGCGGGACATGAGCAGTTCTTC
NA NA TRBJ1-1 TRBV19 CASSSAGSTEAFF TGTGCCAGTAGTTCGGCGGGTTCCACTGAAGCTTTCTTT
TRBD1 NA TRBJ1-2 TRBV30 CAWSVQGAPNYGYTF TGTGCCTGGAGTGTACAGGGGGCTCCTAACTATGGCTACACCTTC